Sequencing of this T cell receptor (beta chain) was carried out in a study of cytomegalovirus exposure and HLA in healthy donors. Study-wide results and limits: As confirmed in vitro, a few CMV-associated chains were specific for CMV antigens.

Sampled while nominally healthy, donors likely had unrecorded immune exposures. This clone was recorded once. As yet, its antigen is unknown. CDR3 length equals 14 residues. The germline V gene encodes CDR1 SGHAT and CDR2 FQNNGV. V lost 1 base and J lost 3, with 10 bases in between. 13 Jbeta primers and 60 Vbeta primers were used for the PCR. The repertoire was sequenced with immunoSEQ multiplex PCR; TCRdb's copy has only in-frame clones and lacks some. This sample yields under 75,000 clones, of which 70% to 75% are seen a single time; roughly an eighth belongs to the top ten. The sequenced material came from PBMCs. J is TRBJ2-7 and V is TRBV11-2, with D perhaps TRBD1 (6 bases). This clonotype was sampled from a human donor in good health. CDR3 protein: CASSLAGQNYEQYF. The CDR3 region has the DNA TGTGCCAGCAGCTTAGCAGGACAGAACTACGAGCAGTACTTC.